These 30 T cell receptor beta chains were all obtained from the same sample, sequenced in a study of blood T cells in healthy people across ages. Then a second PCR, running about 6 to 12 cycles, was carried out with a sample-barcoded 5' primer and a J-beta primer mix. TCRdb redid the calling of the 5' RACE reads with MiXCR, one entry per CDR3 protein. Of 1.5 million to 2 million distinct CDR3 sequences in the sample, around half are singletons; the top ten hold 2% to 2.5%. Sequences were obtained from blood. The receptors derive from a woman aged 40 to 49 in good health.

The gene calls are TRBV18 and TRBJ2-6; 7 positions match TRBD1. V trimming: 1 base; J trimming: 0 bases; junction bases outside the gene matches: 12. The CDR3 has 20 residues. Germline CDR1 reads KGHSH; CDR2 reads LQKENI. CDR3 protein: CASSPRSPGQLLSGANVLTF. The DNA of the CDR3 is TGTGCCAGCTCACCACGCTCTCCGGGACAGCTCCTCTCTGGGGCCAACGTCCTGACTTTC.

The chain joins TRBV12-3 or TRBV12-4 to TRBJ2-1, with 11 nucleotides matching TRBD1. V shed 8 bases and J 7 bases; nucleotides not matched to a gene: 10. The CDR3 is made up of 15 amino acids. The CDR3 region has the DNA TGTGCCAGCGCCCCATGGGACAGGGGGGTGAATGAGCAGTTCTTC. This sequence encodes CASAPWDRGVNEQFF.

On this clonotype itself: A much larger clone lies a single base off, so this may be a read error. The chain is built from TRBV24-1 and TRBJ2-6, with D possibly matching TRBD1 (5 bases). This CDR3 has 16 amino acids. V shed 5 bases and J shed 6 bases, with 16 bases lying between them. CDR1 is KGHDR and CDR2 is SFDVKD in the germline V gene. CDR3 loop: CATSGSRVAEANVLTF. DNA for the CDR3: TGTGCCACCAGTGGTTCCAGGGTAGCTGAGGCCAACGTCCTGACTTTC.

This clonotype was found a few times. The chain is built from TRBV6-2 or TRBV6-3 and TRBJ2-3, with 10 bases aligning to TRBD2. V lost 0 bases, J lost 5 bases, and 2 bases stayed unmatched. CDR1 and CDR2 (germline): MNHEY, SVGEGT. The CDR3 sequence is 15 residues long. CDR3 loop: CASSYSSSGGDTQYF. The CDR3 DNA reads as TGTGCCAGCAGTTACTCGTCTAGCGGGGGAGATACGCAGTATTTT.

This clonotype was seen just once. The chain uses TRBV7-2 and TRBJ1-1; D uncertain. V was trimmed by 4 bases and J by 4 bases, leaving 16 bases between them. The germline gives CDR1 SGHTA, CDR2 FQGNSA. This CDR3 is 15 amino acids long. The CDR3 here is CASSSNLGMGTEAFF. CDR3 DNA sequence: TGTGCCAGCAGCTCGAACCTAGGGATGGGCACTGAAGCTTTCTTT.

The CDR3 DNA reads TGCAGTGCCGCGCGGGGCCACTCCTACAATGAGCAGTACTTC. The encoded protein is CSAARGHSYNEQYF. The chain carries TRBV20-1 and TRBJ2-1; TRBD2 might be the D (6 bases). The J call may be faulty, since TRBJ2-7 better matches the DNA end. Per germline, CDR1 DFQATT and CDR2 SNEGSKA (reference sequence). The CDR3 extends over 14 amino acids.

In its sample, this clonotype was seen a few times. The rearrangement links TRBV20-1 to TRBJ2-7; perhaps D is TRBD1 or TRBD2 (5 bases each). There are 12 residues in the CDR3. V was shortened by 7 bases and J by 0 bases, with 10 bases between the two germline ends. Germline loops: CDR1 DFQATT, CDR2 SNEGSKA (reference sequence). Written as DNA, the CDR3 is TGCAGTGGCGAGGGGTACTCCTACGAGCAGTACTTC. Protein: CSGEGYSYEQYF.

This clonotype was seen a single time. The junction departs from the called germline gene at one end, perhaps through a read error. The chain combines TRBV4-2 with TRBJ2-7; 9 positions match TRBD2. From germline, CDR1 is LGHNA and CDR2 YNFKEQ. The CDR3 contains 16 residues. The CDR3, as DNA: TGTGCCAGAAGCCAAGATCCTAGCGGGGTTTACAATGAGCAGTACTTC. Its translation is CARSQDPSGVYNEQYF.

The chain employs TRBV27 and TRBJ1-2, with TRBD1 identical over 7 bases. CDR3 length: 14 amino acids. V lost 4 bases, J lost 4 bases, and 6 bases stayed unmatched. The germline gives CDR1 MNHEY, CDR2 SMNVEV (reference sequence). The CDR3 loop reads CASSYSDRTYGYTF. The CDR3 DNA is TGTGCCAGCAGTTATTCGGACAGGACCTATGGCTACACCTTC.

The J gene is TRBJ2-1, the V gene TRBV27, with D possibly being TRBD2 (7 bases). The CDR3 is 19 residues long. Between the trimmed V and J ends, which lost 1 base and 4 bases, there was a span of 23 bases. Germline CDR1 and CDR2: MNHEY and SMNVEV (reference sequence). CDR3 in amino acids: CASSLWGGPGLESYNEQFF. CDR3 in DNA: TGTGCCAGCAGTTTATGGGGGGGGCCCGGACTGGAATCTTACAATGAGCAGTTCTTC.

V and J are TRBV12-3 or TRBV12-4 and TRBJ1-2; TRBD1 matches 7 bases. There are 15 residues in the CDR3. V gave up 6 bases and J gave up 4 bases; unmatched junction bases: 11. The CDR3 spells CASSPGDSRGYGYTF. The CDR3 DNA follows: TGTGCCAGCAGCCCGGGGGACAGTCGGGGCTATGGCTACACCTTC.

This clonotype was seen a few times. The gene calls are TRBV29-1 and TRBJ1-2; D remains ambiguous. The CDR3 runs to 13 residues. V lost 0 bases, J lost 5 bases, and 10 bases lay in between. Germline V gives CDR1 SQVTM, CDR2 ANQGSEA. The CDR3: CSVEDTPKYGYTF. CDR3 DNA: TGCAGCGTTGAAGACACTCCCAAGTATGGCTACACCTTC.

This clonotype was seen only a few times. The chain has TRBV20-1 and TRBJ2-3; 8 bases are shared with TRBD2. V was pared by 0 bases and J by 1 base, with 9 bases of the junction left unmatched. In germline, CDR1 is DFQATT, CDR2 SNEGSKA (reference sequence). This CDR3 has 17 residues. The CDR3 loop is CSAREYPDSGGTDTQYF. The CDR3, as DNA: TGCAGTGCTAGAGAGTATCCGGATAGCGGGGGCACAGATACGCAGTATTTT.

This clonotype has only a few counts. V usage is TRBV15 and J usage is TRBJ2-5; D not resolved. Germline assignment: CDR1 LNHNV and CDR2 YYDKDF (reference sequence). Between the trimmed V and J ends, which lost 4 bases and 2 bases, there was a span of 11 bases. The CDR3 is made up of 14 amino acids. CDR3 loop: CATSTRSAQETQYF. The DNA of the CDR3 is TGTGCCACCAGCACCCGGAGTGCTCAAGAGACCCAGTACTTC.

This chain links TRBV5-1 with TRBJ2-5, with D tentatively TRBD1 or TRBD2 (5 bases each). Trimming stripped 0 bases from V and 1 base from J, with 10 bases between. This CDR3 region has 15 residues. Germline lookup yields CDR1 SGHRS and CDR2 YFSETQ. The CDR3 nucleotides are TGCGCCAGCAGCTTGGCCAGGGAGTCCCAAGAGACCCAGTACTTC. Translation gives CASSLARESQETQYF.

J is TRBJ2-7 and V is TRBV5-1, with 8 bases fitting TRBD2. Germline-derived CDR1 and CDR2 are SGHRS and YFSETQ. The V segment lost 4 bases and the J segment 3 bases; nucleotides outside the gene matches: 9. This CDR3 is built from 15 residues. This chain's CDR3 is CASSPGGGEIYEQYF. In DNA form, the CDR3 reads TGCGCCAGCAGCCCGGGGGGGGGCGAGATCTACGAGCAGTACTTC. The whole variable domain, filled in from reference TRBV5-1 and TRBJ2-7, reads KAGVTQTPRYLIKTRGQQVTLSCSPISGHRSVSWYQQTPGQGLQFLFEYFSETQRNKGNFPGRFSGRQFSNSRSEMNVSTLELGDSALYLCASSPGGGEIYEQYFGPGTRLTVT.

The chain recombines TRBV15 with TRBJ2-4; no firm D call. CDR1 is LNHNV, CDR2 YYDKDF, per germline (reference sequence). This CDR3 has 14 amino acids. Deletions cut 5 bases from V and 5 bases from J, with 13 bases between. This chain's CDR3 is CATSGLGWENIQYF. CDR3 in DNA: TGTGCCACCAGCGGGCTGGGCTGGGAAAACATTCAGTACTTC.

The chain employs TRBV7-2 and TRBJ2-5; 9 nucleotides agree with TRBD1. Germline CDR1 SGHTA, CDR2 FQGNSA. V lost 6 bases to trimming and J lost 1 base; unmatched junction nucleotides: 6. The CDR3 has 15 amino acids. CDR3 bases: TGTGCCAGCAGAGACCGGGACAGGGCCCAAGAGACCCAGTACTTC. Its protein is CASRDRDRAQETQYF.

The chain couples TRBV9 to TRBJ2-1; D unresolved. With the DNA end fitting TRBJ2-7 better, the J assignment may be wrong. Germline V gives CDR1 SGDLS, CDR2 YYNGEE. The CDR3 sequence is 15 residues long. This CDR3 reads CASSVGTNSYNEQYF. In DNA, the CDR3 is TGTGCCAGCAGCGTAGGGACCAATTCCTACAATGAGCAGTACTTC.

The J gene is TRBJ1-5, the V gene TRBV7-2; 9 nucleotides match TRBD1. CDR1 and CDR2 from the germline V gene are SGHTA and FQGNSA. The CDR3 totals 15 residues. J lost 9 bases, V lost 1 base, and 7 bases had no gene match. CDR3 nucleotides: TGTGCCAGCAGCTTAGGTGGGACAGGGCATCGGCCCCAGCATTTT. Translation gives CASSLGGTGHRPQHF. The full variable domain, its missing parts supplied by reference TRBV7-2 and TRBJ1-5, is GAGVSQSPSNKVTEKGKDVELRCDPISGHTALYWYRQSLGQGLEFLIYFQGNSAPDKSGLPSDRFSAERTGGSVSTLTIQRTQQEDSAVYLCASSLGGTGHRPQHFGDGTRLSIL.

The rearrangement links TRBV10-2 to TRBJ2-7, with 12 bases aligning to TRBD1. The V segment lost 4 bases and the J segment 4 bases; nucleotides outside the gene matches: 8. The CDR3 has 16 amino acids. Germline V gene lookup returns CDR1 WSHSY and CDR2 SAAADI. CDR3 DNA: TGCGCCAGCAGTGGACCGGGACAGGGGGCTAGGTACGAGCAGTACTTC. It translates to CASSGPGQGARYEQYF.

In the case of this clonotype: The junction differs from germline at one of its ends, possibly a read error. The CDR3 DNA sequence: TGTGCCAGCATAAAGTCCGGGACAGGGGCCTACGATGAGCAGTTCTTC. This translates into CASIKSGTGAYDEQFF. The chain is built from TRBV7-2 and TRBJ2-1; 10 bases line up with TRBD1. Germline V gene sequence: CDR1 SGHTA, CDR2 FQGNSA. The CDR3 length is 16 residues. The full variable domain, with the rest looked up from reference TRBV7-2 and TRBJ2-1, is GAGVSQSPSNKVTEKGKDVELRCDPISGHTALYWYRQSLGQGLEFLIYFQGNSAPDKSGLPSDRFSAERTGGSVSTLTIQRTQQEDSAVYLCASIKSGTGAYDEQFFGPGTRLTVL.

This clonotype has only a few counts. This rearrangement joins TRBV9 to TRBJ2-1; no firm D call. The V and J ends lost 4 bases and 4 bases respectively, with 12 bases between them. Germline V lookup: CDR1 SGDLS, CDR2 YYNGEE. The CDR3 is made up of 14 amino acids. In DNA form, the CDR3 reads TGTGCCAGCAGCCACACGGGTGGTTACAATGAGCAGTTCTTC. Protein sequence: CASSHTGGYNEQFF.

This clonotype was seen a single time. V and J are TRBV12-3 or TRBV12-4 and TRBJ2-1; TRBD2 aligns across 8 bases. With 0 bases clipped from V and 7 bases from J, the junction kept 8 bases outside the gene matches. The CDR3 is 16 residues long. CDR3 bases: TGTGCCAGCAGTTTAGCTCCAGCGGGGGAGTCTAATGAGCAGTTCTTC. Its translation is CASSLAPAGESNEQFF.

The chain couples TRBV4-3 to TRBJ2-5; possibly TRBD2 for D (7 bases). CDR1 is LGHNA and CDR2 is YSLEER in the germline V gene. This CDR3 has 14 residues. V lost 1 base and J lost 11, with 17 bases in between. The CDR3 sequence is CASSQVARGGEQYF. The CDR3 DNA reads TGCGCCAGCAGCCAAGTAGCGAGGGGGGGTGAGCAGTACTTC.

This clonotype showed up many times. Here the CDR3 reads CASNRDSQETQYF. The CDR3, as DNA: TGTGCCAGCAATCGGGACAGCCAAGAGACCCAGTACTTC. V usage is TRBV12-3 or TRBV12-4 and J usage is TRBJ2-5; 7 bases map to TRBD1. V lost 7 bases and J lost 1; bases outside the gene matches: 3. The CDR3 sequence is 13 residues long.

This sequence joins TRBV6-5 and TRBJ2-3; TRBD1 agrees at 7 bases. This CDR3 has 18 amino acids. Germline trimming cut 3 bases from V and 1 base from J; bases unmatched to any gene: 13. Germline assignment: CDR1 MNHEY and CDR2 SVGAGI. CDR3 loop: CASSYSTTGARGTDTQYF. Here the CDR3 DNA reads TGTGCCAGCAGTTATAGCACTACAGGGGCTCGGGGCACAGATACGCAGTATTTT.

The chain joins TRBV6-5 to TRBJ2-5; D is possibly TRBD2 (5 bases). The J call may be incorrect, as the DNA end agrees better with TRBJ2-1. Germline-derived CDR1 and CDR2 are MNHEY and SVGAGI. There are 15 residues in the CDR3. The CDR3 region is CASSSRTELKETQFF. The CDR3 DNA follows: TGTGCCAGCAGTTCCCGGACTGAACTTAAAGAGACCCAGTTCTTC.

This clonotype occurred a few times. The chain is built from TRBV24-1 and TRBJ2-5, with TRBD2 matching 8 bases. V was pared by 3 bases and J by 4 bases, with 15 bases of the junction left unmatched. This CDR3 comprises 18 residues. Germline V lookup: CDR1 KGHDR, CDR2 SFDVKD. The CDR3 nucleotides are TGTGCCACCAGTGATGGGCCCCACGGGGGGGTACGGGGAGAGACCCAGTACTTC. The encoded protein is CATSDGPHGGVRGETQYF.

The rearrangement joins TRBV12-3 or TRBV12-4 to TRBJ1-4, with D possibly TRBD1 on 6 matching bases. Trimming pared 2 bases from V and 7 bases from J, leaving 11 bases between. CDR3 length: 14 residues. CDR3 in amino acids: CASSLLQGGEKLFF. CDR3 DNA sequence: TGTGCCAGCAGTTTATTACAGGGAGGTGAAAAACTGTTTTTT.